The 32 T cell receptor beta chains below come from one sample, sequenced in a study of Ad26.COV2.S vaccination and SARS-CoV-2 variants (dated by TCRdb to about 2021). Library preparation employed the immunoSEQ multiplex PCR assay. TCRdb holds this immuneACCESS table with in-frame rearrangements only. Some clones are missing; in checked studies, unresolved V genes explain under half, and the rest has no known cause. This sample has approximately 280,000 clones in its table, and about 89% of those were observed once. Together, the top ten hold around 3% of the sample. The treatment or condition label corresponds to: over 15 received Ad26.COV2.S at low or high dose, single or two shots; about 5 received placebo; per-sample allocation not given. Repertoires of vaccine and placebo recipients were sequenced from samples collected on day 63 after the first injection. Material: peripheral blood, obtained in a trial of Ad26.COV2.S vaccine versus placebo. The receptor source for this set is a person aged 18-60 years who received the Ad26.COV2.S COVID-19 vaccine or a placebo.

The V gene is TRBV5-1, the J gene TRBJ2-3; D is undetermined. The CDR3 runs to 16 residues. Germline V lookup: CDR1 SGHRS, CDR2 YFSETQ. The V end was cut by 0 bases, the J end by 0 bases, with 11 bases between. The CDR3 DNA follows: TGCGCCAGCAGCTTGGCCGCTCCCCCGAGCACAGATACGCAGTATTTT. Translated: CASSLAAPPSTDTQYF.

In this sample, this clone turned up once. The V gene is TRBV2, the J gene TRBJ2-7; D perhaps matches TRBD2 (8 bases). CDR1 and CDR2 from the germline V gene are SNHLY and FYNNEI. Trimming took 4 bases from V and 2 from J, leaving 18 bases between them. The CDR3 is made up of 16 amino acids. The CDR3 loop reads CASSAQGGGGTYEQYF. The CDR3 DNA reads as TGTGCCAGCAGTGCCCAGGGGGGCGGGGGGACCTACGAGCAGTACTTC. Together with reference TRBV2 and TRBJ2-7, the CDR3 gives the full variable domain: EPEVTQTPSHQVTQMGQEVILRCVPISNHLYFYWYRQILGQKVEFLVSFYNNEISEKSEIFDDQFSVERPDGSNFTLKIRSTKLEDSAMYFCASSAQGGGGTYEQYFGPGTRLTVT.

This chain connects TRBV19 to TRBJ2-2; D not certain. CDR3 length: 14 amino acids. V was shortened by 3 bases and J by 2 bases, with 7 bases between the two germline ends. Per germline, CDR1 LNHDA and CDR2 SQIVND (reference sequence). The CDR3 DNA follows: TGTGCCAGTAGTATTCGACACAACACCGGGGAGCTGTTTTTT. This codes for CASSIRHNTGELFF.

The chain combines TRBV9 with TRBJ2-2; tentatively, D is TRBD1 or TRBD2 (5 bases each). Between the trimmed V and J ends, which lost 1 base and 7 bases, there was a span of 17 bases. Germline CDR1 and CDR2: SGDLS and YYNGEE. There are 16 residues in the CDR3. CDR3 loop: CASSVLSGHALGELFF. The DNA of the CDR3 is TGTGCCAGCAGCGTACTTTCGGGGCATGCTCTCGGGGAGCTGTTTTTT. The complete variable domain, with remaining parts taken from reference TRBV9 and TRBJ2-2, reads DSGVTQTPKHLITATGQRVTLRCSPRSGDLSVYWYQQSLDQGLQFLIQYYNGEERAKGNILERFSAQQFPDLHSELNLSSLELGDSALYFCASSVLSGHALGELFFGEGSRLTVL.

Turning to this clone: Other DNA sequences of this sample code for an identical CDR3. CDR3 DNA: TGTGCCAGCAGCTCACAGGGGGGAGCTTTCTTT. This translates into CASSSQGGAFF. This chain connects TRBV3-1 (or the pseudogene TRBV3-2) to TRBJ1-1, with TRBD1 matching over 8 bases. The V gene end was trimmed by 5 bases and the J gene end by 10 bases; junction bases not matched to a gene: 3. Germline assignment: CDR1 LGHDT and CDR2 YNNKEL (reference sequence). The CDR3 totals 11 residues.

The V and J genes are TRBV18 and TRBJ2-7; 10 bases fit TRBD1. V was pared by 4 bases and J by 3 bases, with 9 bases of the junction left unmatched. Germline assignment: CDR1 KGHSH and CDR2 LQKENI. The CDR3 runs 16 residues. CDR3 DNA sequence: TGTGCCAGCTCACGGGTAACGGGACAGGGGATCTACGAGCAGTACTTC. Its protein is CASSRVTGQGIYEQYF.

The chain links TRBV7-2 to TRBJ2-1; TRBD2 is a possible D gene (5 bases). This CDR3 comprises 13 residues. Trimming removed 2 bases at V and 9 bases at J, with 11 bases between. Per germline, CDR1 SGHTA and CDR2 FQGNSA. In DNA, the CDR3 is TGTGCCAGCAGCTTAAGGGAGCGAGGTGAGCAGTTCTTC. It specifies CASSLRERGEQFF.

This clone showed up just a few times. The V gene is TRBV10-3, the J gene TRBJ2-7, with 9 bases identical to TRBD1. CDR1 is ENHRY, CDR2 SYGVKD, per germline. CDR3 length equals 13 residues. Trimming removed 10 bases from V and 5 bases from J; junction bases left unmatched: 9. The CDR3 loop is CATGRDRVNEQYF. In nucleotides, the CDR3 is TGTGCCACCGGCCGGGACAGGGTCAACGAGCAGTACTTC.

This clone was picked up a small number of times. The V gene is TRBV7-2, the J gene TRBJ1-5, with 8 nucleotides matching TRBD1. V dropped 2 bases and J dropped 4; count of bases not matched to a gene: 4. CDR1 and CDR2 from the germline V gene are SGHTA and FQGNSA. The CDR3 spans 15 residues. The CDR3: CASSLLDRGNQPQHF. The DNA of the CDR3 is TGTGCCAGCAGCTTACTAGACAGGGGTAATCAGCCCCAGCATTTT.

In DNA, the CDR3 is TGTGCCAGCAGTAATGGCCAAGAGACCCAGTACTTC. Its protein product is CASSNGQETQYF. The rearrangement uses TRBV6-6 and TRBJ2-5, with no clear D. V was clipped by 5 bases and J by 1 base, with 5 bases between them. Germline V lookup: CDR1 MNHNY, CDR2 SVGAGI (reference sequence). The CDR3 is 12 residues long.

The chain is built from TRBV5-4 and TRBJ2-1, with D tentatively TRBD1 or TRBD2 (7 bases each). The CDR3 is 16 amino acids. V lost 3 bases to trimming and J lost 2 bases, with 15 bases between them. The V gene's germline CDR1 is SGHNT and CDR2 YYREEE (reference sequence). CDR3 sequence (DNA): TGTGCCAGCAGCTCACCAGGGGGGGGCCCCTACAATGAGCAGTTCTTC. It encodes CASSSPGGGPYNEQFF.

This clone is a singleton in its sample. V is TRBV6-6 and J is TRBJ2-5; tentative D call: TRBD1 (5 bases). The V end was cut by 0 bases, the J end by 5 bases, with 10 bases between. The CDR3 runs 14 residues. In germline, CDR1 is MNHNY, CDR2 SVGAGI (reference sequence). For the CDR3, the DNA is TGTGCCAGCAGTTACTCTTCAGGGCGGGAGACCCAGTACTTC. Amino acid sequence: CASSYSSGRETQYF.

V is TRBV4-2 and J is TRBJ1-2; D unclear. The germline V gene has CDR1 LGHNA and CDR2 YNFKEQ. V gave up 0 bases and J gave up 5 bases, with 4 bases separating them. The CDR3 loop spans 12 amino acids. The CDR3 DNA reads TGTGCCAGCAGCCAAGAAAGGTATGGCTACACCTTC. Its protein product is CASSQERYGYTF.

This chain links TRBV29-1 with TRBJ2-1; 10 nucleotides match TRBD2. Germline values: CDR1 SQVTM, CDR2 ANQGSEA. V shed 5 bases and J 7 bases; nucleotides not matched to a gene: 14. This CDR3 comprises 16 residues. CDR3 nucleotides: TGCAGCGTTAGCGACACCCTAGCGGGAGCCCGAAATGAGCAGTTCTTC. Protein sequence: CSVSDTLAGARNEQFF.

The table lists this clone with a count of one. The rearrangement uses TRBV4-3 and TRBJ1-1; D perhaps matches TRBD1 (5 bases). The CDR3 loop spans 15 amino acids. Trimming cost V 0 bases and J 0 bases, with 8 bases left between them. Germline loops: CDR1 LGHNA, CDR2 YSLEER. The CDR3 region has the DNA TGCGCCAGCAGCCAAGATCGAGGGGTGAACACTGAAGCTTTCTTT. Translating gives CASSQDRGVNTEAFF.

The CDR3 loop reads CASSKGGTGGNNEQFF. Written as DNA, the CDR3 is TGTGCCAGTAGTAAGGGCGGGACAGGGGGAAACAATGAGCAGTTCTTC. The gene calls are TRBV19 and TRBJ2-1, with TRBD1 identical over 11 bases. With 4 bases clipped from V and 5 bases from J, the junction kept 7 bases outside the gene matches. This CDR3 is built from 16 residues. The germline V gene encodes CDR1 LNHDA and CDR2 SQIVND (reference sequence).

V is TRBV5-6 and J is TRBJ1-2; 7 bases are shared with TRBD1. Germline lookup yields CDR1 SGHDT and CDR2 YYEEEE. The length of the CDR3 is 13 residues. Trimming at V came to 4 bases and at J to 4 bases, leaving 4 bases not matched to a gene. The CDR3 bases are TGTGCCAGCAGCGAGGGGACAGCCTATGGCTACACCTTC. It translates to CASSEGTAYGYTF.

The chain uses TRBV6-2 or TRBV6-3 and TRBJ1-1, with D possibly matching TRBD1 (6 bases). With 6 bases removed from V and 6 bases from J, the gap between germline ends came to 11 bases. The germline V gene encodes CDR1 MNHEY and CDR2 SVGEGT. This CDR3 is built from 12 residues. The CDR3 DNA is TGTGCCAGCAGCCTACAGGGCGCTGAAGCTTTCTTT. Translating gives CASSLQGAEAFF.

The rearrangement uses TRBV4-1 and TRBJ1-2; TRBD1 matches at 7 bases. The CDR3 is 15 residues long. The ends lost 4 bases at V and 3 bases at J; junction bases unmatched: 8. Germline V gene data show CDR1 as MGHRA and CDR2 as YSYEKL. In DNA form, the CDR3 reads TGCGCCAGCAGCCCAGACAGGGAGATCGACTATGGCTACACCTTC. It translates to CASSPDREIDYGYTF.

The chain uses TRBV29-1 and TRBJ2-3; 8 bases fit TRBD1. CDR3 length: 14 amino acids. The germline CDR1 and CDR2 sequences are SQVTM and ANQGSEA. J gave up 2 bases and V 4 bases, and 5 bases lay outside the gene matches. The CDR3 spells CSVGRQGPTDTQYF. The CDR3 DNA follows: TGCAGCGTTGGACGACAGGGGCCCACAGATACGCAGTATTTT.

This CDR3 is CASNTMEETQYF. The CDR3, as DNA: TGTGCCAGCAATACAATGGAGGAGACCCAGTACTTC. The chain has TRBV12-3 or TRBV12-4 and TRBJ2-5, with D unresolved. The CDR3 sequence is 12 residues long. V lost 7 bases and J 5 bases, leaving 11 bases between the germline ends.

The chain joins TRBV7-2 to TRBJ1-1; weak D call: TRBD1 (5 bases). The CDR3 is 15 residues long. In germline, CDR1 is SGHTA, CDR2 FQGNSA. Trimming took off 5 bases at V and 0 bases at J, with 13 bases between the two ends. The CDR3 DNA is TGTGCCAGCAGCCCGCGACAGATCATGAACACTGAAGCTTTCTTT. This sequence encodes CASSPRQIMNTEAFF.

This sequence joins TRBV19 and TRBJ1-6, with a tentative D call TRBD1 (6 bases). V shed 5 bases and J shed 10 bases, with 12 bases lying between them. CDR1 is LNHDA and CDR2 is SQIVND in the germline V gene (reference sequence). CDR3 length: 13 amino acids. The CDR3 DNA sequence: TGTGCCAGTAGTTCAACAGGGAACTCACCCCTCCACTTT. This translates into CASSSTGNSPLHF.

The chain combines TRBV6-1 with TRBJ1-3, with unresolved D. The CDR3 totals 13 residues. Between the trimmed V and J ends, which lost 1 base and 4 bases, there was a span of 5 bases. CDR1 MNHNS and CDR2 SASEGT come from the germline V gene. The CDR3 DNA sequence: TGTGCCAGCAGTGAAGACTTCGGAAACACCATATATTTT. Its protein is CASSEDFGNTIYF.

This chain links TRBV19 with TRBJ2-5, with D tentatively TRBD1 or TRBD2 (5 bases each). The CDR3 contains 16 residues. Germline CDR1 and CDR2: LNHDA and SQIVND (reference sequence). V was cut by 3 bases and J by 5 bases, with 19 bases left in between. The CDR3: CASSMGRDLRGETQYF. In DNA, the CDR3 is TGTGCCAGTAGTATGGGCCGGGACCTACGAGGGGAGACCCAGTACTTC.

The V gene is TRBV18, the J gene TRBJ2-1; 9 bases agree with TRBD1. V shed 4 bases and J 6 bases; nucleotides not matched to a gene: 10. The CDR3 loop spans 16 amino acids. Germline lookup yields CDR1 KGHSH and CDR2 LQKENI. The CDR3 nucleotides are TGTGCCAGCTCACAACCGGGACAGGGAGGCGTCAATGAGCAGTTCTTC. Translation: CASSQPGQGGVNEQFF.

This chain links TRBV2 with TRBJ2-7; a possible D gene is TRBD1 (5 bases). Per germline, CDR1 SNHLY and CDR2 FYNNEI. CDR3 length: 13 amino acids. V dropped 5 bases and J dropped 5 bases, with 13 bases sitting between them. CDR3 nucleotides: TGTGCCAGCAGTCGGCAGGGCGGAGACGAGCAGTACTTC. This sequence encodes CASSRQGGDEQYF. The full variable domain, its missing parts supplied by reference TRBV2 and TRBJ2-7, is EPEVTQTPSHQVTQMGQEVILRCVPISNHLYFYWYRQILGQKVEFLVSFYNNEISEKSEIFDDQFSVERPDGSNFTLKIRSTKLEDSAMYFCASSRQGGDEQYFGPGTRLTVT.

This clone was detected a few times. V usage is TRBV6-2 or TRBV6-3 and J usage is TRBJ2-3; 15 bases fit TRBD2. The CDR3 spans 18 residues. V lost 4 bases to trimming and J lost 4 bases; unmatched junction nucleotides: 9. Germline assignment: CDR1 MNHEY and CDR2 SVGEGT. The CDR3 nucleotides are TGTGCCAGCAGTTCCAGGACTAGCGGGGGGGCAGTATCAGATACGCAGTATTTT. This translates into CASSSRTSGGAVSDTQYF.

V gene TRBV30 combines with J gene TRBJ2-1; 7 positions match TRBD2. The CDR3 length is 11 residues. Trimming took 5 bases from V and 9 from J; bases not matched to a gene: 4. Germline CDR1 reads GTSNPN; CDR2 reads SVGIG (reference sequence). The CDR3 here is CAWGRASEQFF. The CDR3 DNA reads as TGTGCCTGGGGGAGGGCTAGTGAGCAGTTCTTC.

This clone was observed a single time. This chain uses TRBV10-3 with TRBJ2-2; tentatively, D is TRBD1 or TRBD2 (5 bases each). This CDR3 has 17 residues. V was shortened by 6 bases and J by 0 bases, with 17 bases between the two germline ends. CDR1 ENHRY and CDR2 SYGVKD come from the germline V gene. The CDR3 DNA reads as TGTGCCATCAGGGTTGGGGGTACCTCTGCGAACACCGGGGAGCTGTTTTTT. This gives the protein CAIRVGGTSANTGELFF.

This clone was recorded once. The chain uses TRBV12-5 and TRBJ2-1; D not certain. Germline V lookup: CDR1 LGHNT, CDR2 FRNRAP. The CDR3 runs 13 residues. V gave up 3 bases and J gave up 3 bases, with 6 bases separating them. The CDR3 reads CASGLSGYNEQFF. The CDR3 bases are TGTGCTAGTGGTTTATCGGGCTACAATGAGCAGTTCTTC.

The V and J genes are TRBV27 and TRBJ2-3; 9 bases line up with TRBD2. The CDR3 length is 18 residues. The J segment lost 5 bases and the V segment lost 0 bases, leaving 12 bases of the junction unmatched. CDR1 and CDR2 (germline): MNHEY, SMNVEV (reference sequence). The chain's CDR3 is CASSLSRAVAGVKDTQYF. DNA for the CDR3: TGTGCCAGCAGTTTATCGAGGGCAGTAGCGGGAGTTAAAGATACGCAGTATTTT.